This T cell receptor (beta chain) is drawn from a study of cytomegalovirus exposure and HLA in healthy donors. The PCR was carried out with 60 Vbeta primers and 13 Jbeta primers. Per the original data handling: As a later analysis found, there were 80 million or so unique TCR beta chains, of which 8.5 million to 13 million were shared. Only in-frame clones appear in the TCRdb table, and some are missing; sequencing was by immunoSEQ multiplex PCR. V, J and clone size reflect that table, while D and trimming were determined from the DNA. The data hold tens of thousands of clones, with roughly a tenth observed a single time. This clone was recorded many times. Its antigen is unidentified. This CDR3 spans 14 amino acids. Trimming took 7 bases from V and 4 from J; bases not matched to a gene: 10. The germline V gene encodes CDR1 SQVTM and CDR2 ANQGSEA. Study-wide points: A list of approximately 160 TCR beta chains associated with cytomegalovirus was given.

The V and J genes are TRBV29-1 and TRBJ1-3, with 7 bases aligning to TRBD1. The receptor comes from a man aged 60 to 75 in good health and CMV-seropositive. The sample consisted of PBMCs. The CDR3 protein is CSANGGGAGNTIYF. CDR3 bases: TGCAGCGCTAACGGAGGGGGCGCCGGAAACACCATATATTTT.